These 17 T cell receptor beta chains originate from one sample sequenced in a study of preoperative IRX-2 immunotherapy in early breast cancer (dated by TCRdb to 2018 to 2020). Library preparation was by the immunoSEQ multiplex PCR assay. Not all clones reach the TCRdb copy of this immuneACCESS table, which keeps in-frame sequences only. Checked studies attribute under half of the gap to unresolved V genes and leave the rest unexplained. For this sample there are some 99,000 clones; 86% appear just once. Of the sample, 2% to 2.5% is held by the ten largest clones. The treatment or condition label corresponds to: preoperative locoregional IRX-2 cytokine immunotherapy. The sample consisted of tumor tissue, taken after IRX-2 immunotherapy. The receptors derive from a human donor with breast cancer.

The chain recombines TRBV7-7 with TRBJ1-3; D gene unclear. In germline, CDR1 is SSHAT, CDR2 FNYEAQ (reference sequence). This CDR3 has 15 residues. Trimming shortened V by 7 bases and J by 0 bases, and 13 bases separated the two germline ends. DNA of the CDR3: TGTGCCAGCAACGTGGGAAGGAGCTCTGGAAACACCATATATTTT. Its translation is CASNVGRSSGNTIYF.

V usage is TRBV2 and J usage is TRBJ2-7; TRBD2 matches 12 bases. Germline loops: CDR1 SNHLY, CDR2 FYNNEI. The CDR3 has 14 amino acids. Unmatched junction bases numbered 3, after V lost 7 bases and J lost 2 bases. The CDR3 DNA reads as TGTGCCAGCAAAGGGACTAGCGGGCCCTACGAGCAGTACTTC. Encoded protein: CASKGTSGPYEQYF.

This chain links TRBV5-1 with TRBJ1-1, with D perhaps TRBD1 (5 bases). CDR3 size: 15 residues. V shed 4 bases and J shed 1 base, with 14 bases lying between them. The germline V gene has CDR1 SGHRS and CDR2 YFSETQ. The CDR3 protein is CASSPGDSRNTEAFF. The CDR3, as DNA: TGCGCCAGCAGCCCGGGGGATTCAAGGAACACTGAAGCTTTCTTT.

CDR3 loop: CASSPSRRDRNTEAFF. The CDR3, as DNA: TGTGCCAGCAGTCCCTCGCGACGGGACAGGAACACTGAAGCTTTCTTT. The chain has TRBV28 and TRBJ1-1; 7 bases align to TRBD1. Trimming took 5 bases from V and 1 from J; bases not matched to a gene: 10. Germline V CDR1 and CDR2: MDHEN, SYDVKM. The CDR3 sequence is 16 residues long.

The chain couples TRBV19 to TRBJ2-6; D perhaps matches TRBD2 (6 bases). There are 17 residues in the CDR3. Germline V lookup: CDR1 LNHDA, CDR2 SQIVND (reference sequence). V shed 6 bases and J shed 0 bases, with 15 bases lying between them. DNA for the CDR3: TGTGCCAGTAGGGAGGGTACAGCGAGCTCTGGGGCCAACGTCCTGACTTTC. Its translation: CASREGTASSGANVLTF.

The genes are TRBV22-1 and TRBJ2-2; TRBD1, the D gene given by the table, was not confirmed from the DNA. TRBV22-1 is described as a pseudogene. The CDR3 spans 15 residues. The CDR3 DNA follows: TGTGCCACCAGTGAGACAGCCGCGAACACCGGGGAGCTGTTTTTT. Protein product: CATSETAANTGELFF.

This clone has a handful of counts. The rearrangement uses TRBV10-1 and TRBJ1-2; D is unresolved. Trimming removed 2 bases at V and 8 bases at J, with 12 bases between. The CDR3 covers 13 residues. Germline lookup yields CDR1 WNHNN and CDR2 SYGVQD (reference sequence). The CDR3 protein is CASSETLQRGYTF. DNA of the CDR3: TGCGCCAGCAGTGAGACCCTACAGAGGGGCTACACCTTC.

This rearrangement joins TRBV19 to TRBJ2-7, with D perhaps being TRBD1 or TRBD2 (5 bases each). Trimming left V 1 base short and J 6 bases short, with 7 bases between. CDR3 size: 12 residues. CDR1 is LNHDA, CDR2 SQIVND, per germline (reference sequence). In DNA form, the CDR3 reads TGTGCCAGTAGTATAGTTGGGGGCGAGCAGTACTTC. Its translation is CASSIVGGEQYF.

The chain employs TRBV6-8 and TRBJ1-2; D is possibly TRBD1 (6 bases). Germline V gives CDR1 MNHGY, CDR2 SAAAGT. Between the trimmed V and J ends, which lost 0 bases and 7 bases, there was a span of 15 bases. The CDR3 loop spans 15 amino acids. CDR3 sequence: CASSYSSGGEGGYTF. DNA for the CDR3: TGTGCCAGCAGTTACTCGAGTGGGGGCGAAGGTGGCTACACCTTC.

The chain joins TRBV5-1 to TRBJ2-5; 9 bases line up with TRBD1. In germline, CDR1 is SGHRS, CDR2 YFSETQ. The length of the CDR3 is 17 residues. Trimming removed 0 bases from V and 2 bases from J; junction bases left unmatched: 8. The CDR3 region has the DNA TGCGCCAGCAGCTTGGTCCCACAGGGGGCTGGGCAAGAGACCCAGTACTTC. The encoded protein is CASSLVPQGAGQETQYF. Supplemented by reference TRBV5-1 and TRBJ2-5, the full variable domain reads KAGVTQTPRYLIKTRGQQVTLSCSPISGHRSVSWYQQTPGQGLQFLFEYFSETQRNKGNFPGRFSGRQFSNSRSEMNVSTLELGDSALYLCASSLVPQGAGQETQYFGPGTRLLVL.

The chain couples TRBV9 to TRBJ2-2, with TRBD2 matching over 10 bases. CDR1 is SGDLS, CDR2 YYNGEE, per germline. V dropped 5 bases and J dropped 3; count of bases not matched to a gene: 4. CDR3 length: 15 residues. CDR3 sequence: CASSKAGGDTGELFF. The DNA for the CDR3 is TGTGCCAGCAGTAAAGCGGGAGGGGACACCGGGGAGCTGTTTTTT.

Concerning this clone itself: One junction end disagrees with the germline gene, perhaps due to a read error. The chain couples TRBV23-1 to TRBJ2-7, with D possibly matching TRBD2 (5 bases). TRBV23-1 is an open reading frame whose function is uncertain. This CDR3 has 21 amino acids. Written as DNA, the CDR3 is TGCGCCAGCAGCCAAGGGAGCGCCCCTCCCGGCCAAAATAGAATATACTACGAGCTGTACTTC. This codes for CASSQGSAPPGQNRIYYELYF.

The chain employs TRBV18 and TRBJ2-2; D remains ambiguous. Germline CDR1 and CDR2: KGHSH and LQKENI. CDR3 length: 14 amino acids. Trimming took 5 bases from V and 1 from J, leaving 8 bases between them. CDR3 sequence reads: CASSATRNTGELFF. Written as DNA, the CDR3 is TGTGCCAGCTCAGCAACAAGGAACACCGGGGAGCTGTTTTTT.

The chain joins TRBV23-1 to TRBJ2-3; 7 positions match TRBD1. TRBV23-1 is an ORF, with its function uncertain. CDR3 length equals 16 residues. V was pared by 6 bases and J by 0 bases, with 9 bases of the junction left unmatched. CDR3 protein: CASSLGQESSTDTQYF. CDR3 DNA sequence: TGCGCCAGCAGCCTCGGACAGGAATCCAGCACAGATACGCAGTATTTT.

Here the CDR3 DNA reads TGCGCCAGCAGCTTTTCGGGACCTAATGAAAAACTGTTTTTT. As protein: CASSFSGPNEKLFF. This rearrangement joins TRBV5-1 to TRBJ1-4; D is possibly TRBD1 (5 bases). CDR1 is SGHRS and CDR2 is YFSETQ in the germline V gene. The CDR3 sequence is 14 residues long. Trimming left V 2 bases short and J 3 bases short, with 8 bases between.

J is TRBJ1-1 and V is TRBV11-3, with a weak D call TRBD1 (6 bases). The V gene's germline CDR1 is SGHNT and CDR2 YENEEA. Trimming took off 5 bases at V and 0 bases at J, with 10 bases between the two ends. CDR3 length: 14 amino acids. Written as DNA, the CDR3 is TGTGCCAGCAGCCTCGGACAGCTGAACACTGAAGCTTTCTTT. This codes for CASSLGQLNTEAFF.

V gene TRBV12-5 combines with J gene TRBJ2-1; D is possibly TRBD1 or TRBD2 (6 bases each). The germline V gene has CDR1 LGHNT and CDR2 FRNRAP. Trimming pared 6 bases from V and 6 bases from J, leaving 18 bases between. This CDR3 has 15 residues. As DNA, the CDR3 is TGTGCTAGTGGCCTCGAACCACAGGGAGGCAATGAGCAGTTCTTC. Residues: CASGLEPQGGNEQFF.